This T cell receptor (beta chain) was captured in a study of T cells in Graves' hyperthyroidism and ophthalmopathy. This clonotype was seen at least ten times. Authors of the study amplified TCR beta CDR3 regions from RNA transcripts. HTBI primers were the set used in a first-round RT-PCR of the TCR CDR3. TCRdb used MiXCR to reprocess the multiplex PCR reads, holding one entry per CDR3 protein. The sample shows a few hundred thousand distinct CDR3 sequences, around 20% of them seen only once. From germline, CDR1 is KGHDR and CDR2 SFDVKD. V gave up 1 base and J gave up 6 bases, with 11 bases separating them. The CDR3 has 14 amino acids.

This sequence originates from a man between 18 and 35 years old with Graves' hyperthyroidism. The chain has TRBV24-1 and TRBJ1-2; no clear D gene. The source material was blood. CDR3 bases: TGTGCCACCAGTGATTTCGCCGGGGTCCATGGCTACACCTTC. Its protein is CATSDFAGVHGYTF.